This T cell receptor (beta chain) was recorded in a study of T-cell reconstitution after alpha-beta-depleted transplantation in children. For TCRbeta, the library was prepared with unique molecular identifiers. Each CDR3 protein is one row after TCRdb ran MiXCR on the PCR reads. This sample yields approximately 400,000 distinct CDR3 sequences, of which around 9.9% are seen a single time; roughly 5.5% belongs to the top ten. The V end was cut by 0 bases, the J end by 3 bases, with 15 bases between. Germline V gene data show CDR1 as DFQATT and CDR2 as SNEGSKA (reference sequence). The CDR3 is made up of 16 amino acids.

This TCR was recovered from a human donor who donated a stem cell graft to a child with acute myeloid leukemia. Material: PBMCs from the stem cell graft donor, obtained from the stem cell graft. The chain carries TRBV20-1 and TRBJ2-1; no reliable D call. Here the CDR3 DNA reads TGCAGTGCTAGAGACGCGTCGGCGGACCACTACAATGAGCAGTTCTTC. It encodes CSARDASADHYNEQFF.